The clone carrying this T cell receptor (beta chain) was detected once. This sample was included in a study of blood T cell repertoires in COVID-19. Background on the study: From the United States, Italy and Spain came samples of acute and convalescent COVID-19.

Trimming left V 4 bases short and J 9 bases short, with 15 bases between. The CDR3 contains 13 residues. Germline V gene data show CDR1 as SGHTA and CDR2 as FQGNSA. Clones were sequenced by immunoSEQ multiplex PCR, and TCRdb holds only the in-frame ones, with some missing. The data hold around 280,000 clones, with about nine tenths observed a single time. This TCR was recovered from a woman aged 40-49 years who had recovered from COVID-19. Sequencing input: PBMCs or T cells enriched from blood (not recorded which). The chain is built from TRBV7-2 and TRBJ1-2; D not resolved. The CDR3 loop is CASSYGLRGSYTF. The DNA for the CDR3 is TGTGCCAGCAGCTACGGGCTTCGGGGTAGCTACACCTTC.